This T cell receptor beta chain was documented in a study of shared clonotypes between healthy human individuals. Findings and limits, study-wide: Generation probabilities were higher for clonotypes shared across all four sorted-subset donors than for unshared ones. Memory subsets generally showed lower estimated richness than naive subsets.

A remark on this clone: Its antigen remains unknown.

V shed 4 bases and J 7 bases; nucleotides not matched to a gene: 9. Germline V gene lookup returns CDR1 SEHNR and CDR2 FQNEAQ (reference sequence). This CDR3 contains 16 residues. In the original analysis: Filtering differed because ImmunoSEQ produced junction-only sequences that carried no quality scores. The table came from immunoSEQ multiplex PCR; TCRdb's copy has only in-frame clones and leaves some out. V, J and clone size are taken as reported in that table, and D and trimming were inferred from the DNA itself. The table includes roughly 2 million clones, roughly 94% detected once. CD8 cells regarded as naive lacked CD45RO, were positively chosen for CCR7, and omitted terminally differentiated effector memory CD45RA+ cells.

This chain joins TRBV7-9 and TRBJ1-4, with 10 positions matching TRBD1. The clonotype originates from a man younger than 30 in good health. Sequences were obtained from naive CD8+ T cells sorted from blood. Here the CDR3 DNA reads TGTGCCAGCAGCTCCCCGGGACAGGGGAGGGGTGAAAAACTGTTTTTT. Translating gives CASSSPGQGRGEKLFF.